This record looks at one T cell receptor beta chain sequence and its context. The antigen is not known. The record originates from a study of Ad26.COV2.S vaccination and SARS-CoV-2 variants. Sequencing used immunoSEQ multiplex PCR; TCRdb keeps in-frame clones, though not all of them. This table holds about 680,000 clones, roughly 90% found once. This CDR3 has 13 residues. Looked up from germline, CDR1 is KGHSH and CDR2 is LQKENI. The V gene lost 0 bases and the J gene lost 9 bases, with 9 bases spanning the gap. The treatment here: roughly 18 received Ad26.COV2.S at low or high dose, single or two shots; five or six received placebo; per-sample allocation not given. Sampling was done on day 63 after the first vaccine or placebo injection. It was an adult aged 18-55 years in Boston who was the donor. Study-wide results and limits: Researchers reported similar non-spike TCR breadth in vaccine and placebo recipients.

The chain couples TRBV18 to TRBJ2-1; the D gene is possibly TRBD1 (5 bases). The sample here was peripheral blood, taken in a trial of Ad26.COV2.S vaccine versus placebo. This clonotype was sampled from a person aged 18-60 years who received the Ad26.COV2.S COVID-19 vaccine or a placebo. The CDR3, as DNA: TGTGCCAGCTCACCACCCCAGGGCGGTGAGCAGTTCTTC. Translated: CASSPPQGGEQFF.